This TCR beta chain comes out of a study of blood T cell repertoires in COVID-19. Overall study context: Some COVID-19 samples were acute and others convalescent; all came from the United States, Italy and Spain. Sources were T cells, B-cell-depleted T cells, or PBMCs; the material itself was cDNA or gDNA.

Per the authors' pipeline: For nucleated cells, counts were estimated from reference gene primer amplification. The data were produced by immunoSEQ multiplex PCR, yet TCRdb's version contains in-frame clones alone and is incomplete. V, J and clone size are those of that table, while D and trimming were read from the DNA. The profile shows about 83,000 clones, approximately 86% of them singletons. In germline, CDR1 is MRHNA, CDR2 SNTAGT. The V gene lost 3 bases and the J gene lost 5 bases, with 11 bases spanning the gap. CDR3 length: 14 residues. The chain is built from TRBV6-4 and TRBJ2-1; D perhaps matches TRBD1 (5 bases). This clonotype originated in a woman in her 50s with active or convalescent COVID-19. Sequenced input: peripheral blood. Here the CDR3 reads CASSEPLTDNEQFF. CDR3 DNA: TGTGCCAGCAGTGAACCGCTGACAGACAATGAGCAGTTCTTC.